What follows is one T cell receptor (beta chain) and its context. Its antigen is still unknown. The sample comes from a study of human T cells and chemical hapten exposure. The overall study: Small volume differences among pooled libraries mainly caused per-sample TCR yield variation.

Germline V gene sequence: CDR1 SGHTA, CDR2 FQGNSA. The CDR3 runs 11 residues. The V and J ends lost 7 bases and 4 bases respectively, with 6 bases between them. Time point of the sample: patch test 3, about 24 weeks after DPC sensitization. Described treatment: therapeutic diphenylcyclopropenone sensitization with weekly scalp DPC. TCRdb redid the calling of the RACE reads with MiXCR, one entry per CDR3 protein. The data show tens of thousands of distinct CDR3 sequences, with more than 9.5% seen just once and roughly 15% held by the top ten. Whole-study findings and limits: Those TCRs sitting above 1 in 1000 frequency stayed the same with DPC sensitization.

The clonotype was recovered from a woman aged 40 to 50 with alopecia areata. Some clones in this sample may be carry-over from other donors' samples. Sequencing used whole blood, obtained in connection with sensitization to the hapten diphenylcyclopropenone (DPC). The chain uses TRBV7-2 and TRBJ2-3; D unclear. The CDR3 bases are TGTGCCAGCACGACTGCAGATACGCAGTATTTT. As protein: CASTTADTQYF. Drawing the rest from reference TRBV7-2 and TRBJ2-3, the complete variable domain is GAGVSQSPSNKVTEKGKDVELRCDPISGHTALYWYRQSLGQGLEFLIYFQGNSAPDKSGLPSDRFSAERTGGSVSTLTIQRTQQEDSAVYLCASTTADTQYFGPGTRLTVL.